Presented here are 17 T cell receptor beta chains from one specimen sequenced in a study of blood T cell repertoires in COVID-19. Repertoires were generated with immunoSEQ multiplex PCR, while TCRdb's copy carries only in-frame clones and drops some. This sample has hundreds of thousands of clones; approximately 91% occur once, and the top ten carry 7.8%. Specimen: peripheral blood. These receptors came from a woman in her forties or fifties with COVID-19, enrolled during active disease.

This clone was seen only a few times. The J gene is TRBJ1-1, the V gene TRBV21-1; TRBD1 is taken as the D call from the table, unchecked against the DNA. TRBV21-1 is marked as a pseudogene. This CDR3 is 17 amino acids long. CDR3 sequence: CASSKEGQGAMNTEAFF. CDR3 DNA sequence: TGTGCCAGCAGCAAAGAAGGACAGGGGGCGATGAACACTGAAGCTTTCTTT.

The chain employs TRBV5-1 and TRBJ2-7, with D maybe TRBD1 (6 bases). Germline CDR1 and CDR2: SGHRS and YFSETQ. There are 13 residues in the CDR3. V lost 5 bases and J lost 7, with 16 bases in between. The CDR3 nucleotides read TGCGCCAGCAGTTCCCGAGGGGGAGAAGAGCAGTACTTC. It yields the protein CASSSRGGEEQYF.

The chain carries TRBV9 and TRBJ2-1, with D maybe TRBD1 (5 bases). V lost 2 bases, J lost 8 bases, and 14 bases lay in between. Germline V gives CDR1 SGDLS, CDR2 YYNGEE. CDR3 size: 14 residues. DNA for the CDR3: TGTGCCAGCAGCGTGGCACAGATCAGGGATGAGCAGTTCTTC. This gives the protein CASSVAQIRDEQFF.

CDR3 DNA sequence: TGTGCCAGCAACGGTGGGCTGGGTGGGGAAGCTTTCTTT. Amino acids: CASNGGLGGEAFF. The V call is TRBV27, the J call TRBJ1-1; D gene ambiguous. The CDR3 has 13 amino acids. From germline, CDR1 is MNHEY and CDR2 SMNVEV (reference sequence). The V gene lost 7 bases and the J gene lost 8 bases, with 17 bases spanning the gap.

This clone was picked up one time. The chain joins TRBV6-6 to TRBJ2-3; possibly TRBD2 for D (6 bases). CDR3 length: 16 amino acids. Trimming left V 2 bases short and J 3 bases short, with 15 bases between. The V gene's germline CDR1 is MNHNY and CDR2 SVGAGI (reference sequence). The CDR3 DNA follows: TGTGCCAGCAGTTACACCCCGGAGGGTTTGACAGATACGCAGTATTTT. It is translated as CASSYTPEGLTDTQYF.

The CDR3 spells CASSLTGLDYGYTF. In DNA, the CDR3 is TGTGCCAGCAGCTTGACAGGGTTGGACTATGGCTACACCTTC. The rearrangement uses TRBV5-6 and TRBJ1-2; a weak D match, TRBD1 (6 bases). V dropped 1 base and J dropped 3 bases, with 10 bases sitting between them. Germline CDR1 SGHDT, CDR2 YYEEEE. The CDR3 spans 14 residues.

The gene calls are TRBV7-8 and TRBJ2-1; 8 positions match TRBD1. Germline V lookup: CDR1 SGHVS, CDR2 FQNEAQ. Trimming removed 1 base from V and 6 bases from J; junction bases left unmatched: 11. CDR3 size: 17 residues. CDR3 DNA: TGTGCCAGCAGCTTAGGGGTACAGGGGGATTTCTTCAATGAGCAGTTCTTC. Translation: CASSLGVQGDFFNEQFF. Using reference TRBV7-8 and TRBJ2-1 for the parts outside the CDR3, the full variable domain is GAGVSQSPRYKVAKRGQDVALRCDPISGHVSLFWYQQALGQGPEFLTYFQNEAQLDKSGLPSDRFFAERPEGSVSTLKIQRTQQEDSAVYLCASSLGVQGDFFNEQFFGPGTRLTVL.

The genes are TRBV30 and TRBJ1-6, with 10 bases fitting TRBD1. The germline gives CDR1 GTSNPN, CDR2 SVGIG (reference sequence). Trimming removed 7 bases from V and 7 bases from J; junction bases left unmatched: 7. The CDR3 is made up of 14 amino acids. CDR3 region: CAFGTGVSNSPLHF. The CDR3 region has the DNA TGTGCCTTTGGGACAGGGGTGTCCAATTCACCCCTCCACTTT.

This rearrangement joins TRBV7-8 to TRBJ1-6, with D tentatively TRBD1 (5 bases). This CDR3 is built from 15 residues. Germline-derived CDR1 and CDR2 are SGHVS and FQNEAQ. V lost 5 bases to trimming and J lost 6 bases, with 14 bases between them. CDR3 nucleotides: TGTGCCAGCAGCCCTTCCCAGGGTATTAATTCACCCCTCCACTTT. This translates into CASSPSQGINSPLHF.

J is TRBJ2-7 and V is TRBV7-9; 7 positions match TRBD1. The J segment lost 6 bases and the V segment lost 1 base, leaving 3 bases of the junction unmatched. The CDR3 spans 13 residues. Germline CDR1 reads SEHNR; CDR2 reads FQNEAQ (reference sequence). The CDR3 sequence: CASSLGQGFEQYF. The CDR3 bases are TGTGCCAGCAGCTTAGGACAGGGATTCGAGCAGTACTTC.

This chain uses TRBV3-1 (or the pseudogene TRBV3-2) with TRBJ2-5, with 11 bases lining up with TRBD2. CDR3 length equals 15 residues. V was pared by 4 bases and J by 5 bases, with 6 bases of the junction left unmatched. Germline assignment: CDR1 LGHDT and CDR2 YNNKEL (reference sequence). The CDR3 reads CASSPPGLAGETQYF. The CDR3 DNA is TGTGCCAGCAGCCCCCCCGGACTAGCGGGTGAGACCCAGTACTTC.

In its sample, this clone was seen once. The rearrangement uses TRBV30 and TRBJ1-1; D not resolved. Germline values: CDR1 GTSNPN, CDR2 SVGIG (reference sequence). V was clipped by 3 bases and J by 6 bases, with 11 bases between them. There are 12 residues in the CDR3. CDR3 sequence: CAWRLDRAEAFF. CDR3 DNA: TGTGCCTGGAGGTTAGATCGGGCTGAAGCTTTCTTT.

This chain joins TRBV5-6 and TRBJ2-7, with 7 bases matching TRBD2. This CDR3 is built from 14 residues. The V segment lost 4 bases and the J segment 0 bases; nucleotides outside the gene matches: 4. CDR1 is SGHDT, CDR2 YYEEEE, per germline. CDR3 region: CASSGSGGSYEQYF. CDR3 nucleotide sequence: TGTGCCAGCAGCGGGTCGGGGGGCTCCTACGAGCAGTACTTC.

CDR3 in amino acids: CASRTPGQGAENTIYF. The CDR3 nucleotides are TGTGCCAGCAGAACACCGGGACAGGGAGCGGAAAACACCATATATTTT. The gene calls are TRBV28 and TRBJ1-3, with TRBD1 identical over 9 bases. The CDR3 covers 16 residues. CDR1 and CDR2 (germline): MDHEN, SYDVKM. Trimming at V came to 6 bases and at J to 6 bases, leaving 12 bases not matched to a gene. The variable domain in full, completed from reference TRBV28 and TRBJ1-3, reads DVKVTQSSRYLVKRTGEKVFLECVQDMDHENMFWYRQDPGLGLRLIYFSYDVKMKEKGDIPEGYSVSREKKERFSLILESASTNQTSMYLCASRTPGQGAENTIYFGEGSWLTVV.

This CDR3 reads CASSRPGQGGTNEKLFF. DNA for the CDR3: TGTGCCAGCAGCAGACCGGGACAGGGGGGTACTAATGAAAAACTGTTTTTT. V gene TRBV25-1 combines with J gene TRBJ1-4, with 11 nucleotides matching TRBD1. Per the germline V gene, CDR1 is MGHDK and CDR2 is SYGVNS. The CDR3 spans 17 residues. Losses at the gene ends were 6 bases for V and 2 bases for J; bases not matched to a gene: 8.

This clone was observed a single time. The V gene is TRBV12-3 or TRBV12-4, the J gene TRBJ2-4; TRBD1 matches at 8 bases. The CDR3 contains 13 residues. After removal of 4 bases from V and 8 bases from J, the junction contained 4 bases not matched to a gene. The CDR3 DNA reads TGTGCCAGCAGTTCGACAGGGGCGGACATTCAGTACTTC. Protein product: CASSSTGADIQYF.

The chain links TRBV5-4 to TRBJ1-3; D ambiguous. CDR1 is SGHNT and CDR2 is YYREEE in the germline V gene (reference sequence). The CDR3 has 13 residues. V lost 7 bases and J 6 bases, leaving 14 bases between the germline ends. The CDR3 sequence is CASREGEKNTIYF. In nucleotides, the CDR3 is TGTGCCAGCCGAGAGGGCGAGAAAAACACCATATATTTT.